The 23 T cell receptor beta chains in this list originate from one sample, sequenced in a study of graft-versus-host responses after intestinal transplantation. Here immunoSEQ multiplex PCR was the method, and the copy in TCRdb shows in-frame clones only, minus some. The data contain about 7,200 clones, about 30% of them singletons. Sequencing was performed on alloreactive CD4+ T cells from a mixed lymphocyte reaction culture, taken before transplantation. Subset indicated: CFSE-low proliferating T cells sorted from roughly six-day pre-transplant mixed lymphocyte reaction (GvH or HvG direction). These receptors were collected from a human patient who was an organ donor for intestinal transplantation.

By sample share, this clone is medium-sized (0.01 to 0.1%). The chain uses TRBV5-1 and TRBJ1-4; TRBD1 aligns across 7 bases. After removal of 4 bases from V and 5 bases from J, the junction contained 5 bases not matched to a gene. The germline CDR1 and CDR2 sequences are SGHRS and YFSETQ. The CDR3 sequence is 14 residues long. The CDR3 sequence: CASSVDRDNEKLFF. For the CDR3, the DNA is TGCGCCAGCAGCGTTGACAGGGACAATGAAAAACTGTTTTTT.

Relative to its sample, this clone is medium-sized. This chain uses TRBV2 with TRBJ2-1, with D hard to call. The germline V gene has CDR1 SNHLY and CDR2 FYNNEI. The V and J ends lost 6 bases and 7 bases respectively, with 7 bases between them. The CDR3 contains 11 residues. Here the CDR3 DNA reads TGTGCCAGCAGACGGGTTAATGAGCAGTTCTTC. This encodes CASRRVNEQFF. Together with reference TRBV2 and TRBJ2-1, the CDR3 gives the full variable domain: EPEVTQTPSHQVTQMGQEVILRCVPISNHLYFYWYRQILGQKVEFLVSFYNNEISEKSEIFDDQFSVERPDGSNFTLKIRSTKLEDSAMYFCASRRVNEQFFGPGTRLTVL.

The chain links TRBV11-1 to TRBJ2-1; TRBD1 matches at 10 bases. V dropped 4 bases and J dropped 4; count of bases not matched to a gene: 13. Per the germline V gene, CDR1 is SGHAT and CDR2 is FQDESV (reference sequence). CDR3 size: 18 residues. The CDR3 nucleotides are TGTGCCAGCAGCTCAGGGCGGGGACAGGGGTACGGTTACAATGAGCAGTTCTTC. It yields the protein CASSSGRGQGYGYNEQFF.

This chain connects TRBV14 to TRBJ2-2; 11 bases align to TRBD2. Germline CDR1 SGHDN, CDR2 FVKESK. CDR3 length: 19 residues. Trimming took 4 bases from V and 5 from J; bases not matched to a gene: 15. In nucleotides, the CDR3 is TGTGCCAGCAGCCGCTCCTCCCAACTAGCGGGAGATCCGACCGGGGAGCTGTTTTTT. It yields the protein CASSRSSQLAGDPTGELFF.

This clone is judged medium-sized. Here the CDR3 DNA reads TGTGCCAGCAGTTTTTCAGCGGCCTCTGGGGCCAACGTCCTGACTTTC. Amino acid sequence: CASSFSAASGANVLTF. The chain carries TRBV27 and TRBJ2-6; TRBD2 is a possible D gene (5 bases). The CDR3 sequence is 16 residues long. V lost 3 bases and J lost 0, with 9 bases in between. The germline V gene has CDR1 MNHEY and CDR2 SMNVEV (reference sequence).

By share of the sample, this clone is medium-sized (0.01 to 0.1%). In DNA, the CDR3 is TGTGCCAGCAGCTTAGGGGTTCGGCGGGACCTCACAGATACGCAGTATTTT. Protein: CASSLGVRRDLTDTQYF. The chain has TRBV7-9 and TRBJ2-3, with D perhaps matching TRBD2 (6 bases). The CDR3 consists of 17 residues. Germline CDR1 and CDR2: SEHNR and FQNEAQ (reference sequence). Trimming removed 1 base from V and 2 bases from J, with 16 bases in between.

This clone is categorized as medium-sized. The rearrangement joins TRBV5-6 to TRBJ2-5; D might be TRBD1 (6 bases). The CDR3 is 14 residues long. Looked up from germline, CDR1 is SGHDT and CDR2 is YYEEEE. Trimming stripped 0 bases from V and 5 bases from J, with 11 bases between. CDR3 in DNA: TGTGCCAGCAGCTTGGACAGGGTAATCGAGACCCAGTACTTC. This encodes CASSLDRVIETQYF.

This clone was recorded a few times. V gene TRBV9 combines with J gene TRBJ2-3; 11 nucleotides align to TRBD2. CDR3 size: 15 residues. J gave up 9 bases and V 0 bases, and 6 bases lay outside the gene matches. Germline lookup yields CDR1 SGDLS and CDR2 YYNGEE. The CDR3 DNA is TGTGCCAGCAGCGTAGGCCTAGCGGGGGGAGCGACGCAGTATTTT. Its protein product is CASSVGLAGGATQYF.

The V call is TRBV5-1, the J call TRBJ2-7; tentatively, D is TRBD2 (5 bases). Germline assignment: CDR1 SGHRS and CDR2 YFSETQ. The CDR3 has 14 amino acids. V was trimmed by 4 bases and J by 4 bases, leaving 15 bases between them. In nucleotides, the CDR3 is TGCGCCAGCAGCAAGGACTCGACGGGATACGAGCAGTACTTC. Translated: CASSKDSTGYEQYF.

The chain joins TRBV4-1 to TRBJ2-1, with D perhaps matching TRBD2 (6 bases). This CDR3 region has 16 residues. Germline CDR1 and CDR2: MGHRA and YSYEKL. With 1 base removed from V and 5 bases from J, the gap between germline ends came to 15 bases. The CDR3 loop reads CASSQGGRFRDNEQFF. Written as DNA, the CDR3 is TGCGCCAGCAGCCAAGGGGGGAGGTTTCGGGACAATGAGCAGTTCTTC.

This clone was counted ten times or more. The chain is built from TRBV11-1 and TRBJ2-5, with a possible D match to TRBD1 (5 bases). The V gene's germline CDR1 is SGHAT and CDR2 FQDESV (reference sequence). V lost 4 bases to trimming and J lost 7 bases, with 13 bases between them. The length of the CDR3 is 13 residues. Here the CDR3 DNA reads TGTGCCAGCAGCTCGGACATGGGGCGGACCCAGTACTTC. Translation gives CASSSDMGRTQYF.

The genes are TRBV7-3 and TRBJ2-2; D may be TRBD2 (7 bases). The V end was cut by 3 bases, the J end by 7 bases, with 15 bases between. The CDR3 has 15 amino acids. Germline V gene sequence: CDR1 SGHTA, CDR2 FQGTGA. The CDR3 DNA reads TGTGCCAGCAGCTTTAGGCGGGGGCTGTACGGGGAGCTGTTTTTT. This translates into CASSFRRGLYGELFF.

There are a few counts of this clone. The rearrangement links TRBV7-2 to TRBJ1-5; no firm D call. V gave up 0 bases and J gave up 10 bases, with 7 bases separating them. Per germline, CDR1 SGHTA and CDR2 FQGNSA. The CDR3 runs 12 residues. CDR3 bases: TGTGCCAGCAGCTTAGCCGGGAGCCCCCAGCATTTT. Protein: CASSLAGSPQHF.

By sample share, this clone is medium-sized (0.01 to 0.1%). This CDR3 is CASSYFGTGDSPLHF. For the CDR3, the DNA is TGTGCCAGCAGTTACTTCGGGACAGGGGATTCACCCCTCCACTTT. V gene TRBV6-6 combines with J gene TRBJ1-6; 10 nucleotides match TRBD1. CDR1 MNHNY and CDR2 SVGAGI come from the germline V gene (reference sequence). Trimming at V came to 1 base and at J to 8 bases, leaving 2 bases not matched to a gene. The CDR3 extends over 15 amino acids.

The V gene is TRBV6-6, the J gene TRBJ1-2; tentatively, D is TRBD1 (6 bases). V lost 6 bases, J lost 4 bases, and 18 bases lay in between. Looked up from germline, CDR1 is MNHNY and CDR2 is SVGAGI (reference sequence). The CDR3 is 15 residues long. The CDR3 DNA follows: TGTGCCAGCAGAGGGACACAGCACAGGGTCTATGGCTACACCTTC. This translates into CASRGTQHRVYGYTF.

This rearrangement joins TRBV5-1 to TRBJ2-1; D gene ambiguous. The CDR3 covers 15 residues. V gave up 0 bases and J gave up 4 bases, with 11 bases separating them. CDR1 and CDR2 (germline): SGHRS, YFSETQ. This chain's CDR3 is CASSLGMIGYNEQFF. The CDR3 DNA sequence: TGCGCCAGCAGCTTGGGGATGATCGGGTACAATGAGCAGTTCTTC.

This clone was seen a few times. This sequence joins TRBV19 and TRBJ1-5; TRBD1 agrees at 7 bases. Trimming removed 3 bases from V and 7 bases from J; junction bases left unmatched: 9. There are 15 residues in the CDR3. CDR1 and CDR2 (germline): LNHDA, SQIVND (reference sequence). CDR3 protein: CASSIREGGRQPQHF. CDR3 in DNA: TGTGCCAGTAGTATTAGGGAAGGGGGCAGACAGCCCCAGCATTTT.

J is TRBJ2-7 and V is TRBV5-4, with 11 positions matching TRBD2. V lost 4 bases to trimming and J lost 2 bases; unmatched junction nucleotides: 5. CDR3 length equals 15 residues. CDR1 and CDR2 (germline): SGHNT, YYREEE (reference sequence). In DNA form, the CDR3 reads TGTGCCAGCAGCCTGGGACTAGCGGTCGCCTACGAGCAGTACTTC. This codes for CASSLGLAVAYEQYF.

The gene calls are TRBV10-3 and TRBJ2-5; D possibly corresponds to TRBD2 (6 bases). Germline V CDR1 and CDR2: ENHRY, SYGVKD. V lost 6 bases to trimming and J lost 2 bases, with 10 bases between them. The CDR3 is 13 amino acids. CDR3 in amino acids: CAISRGLQETQYF. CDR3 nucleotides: TGTGCCATCAGCCGGGGACTTCAAGAGACCCAGTACTTC.

The CDR3 nucleotides read TGTGCCAGCAGTTTAGGGCACCAAGGGGGGTTCTTC. Translation gives CASSLGHQGGFF. The chain links TRBV28 to TRBJ2-1, with D tentatively TRBD1 (6 bases). The CDR3 is 12 amino acids. CDR1 is MDHEN and CDR2 is SYDVKM in the germline V gene. V shed 2 bases and J shed 15 bases, with 14 bases lying between them.

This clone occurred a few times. DNA of the CDR3: TGCGCCAGCAGCTTGGGTCGGGGGGCCACCACCGGGGAGCTGTTTTTT. The encoded protein is CASSLGRGATTGELFF. The V call is TRBV5-1, the J call TRBJ2-2, with TRBD2 as a possible D gene (7 bases). The CDR3 is made up of 16 amino acids. Per the germline V gene, CDR1 is SGHRS and CDR2 is YFSETQ. With 0 bases removed from V and 4 bases from J, the gap between germline ends came to 13 bases.

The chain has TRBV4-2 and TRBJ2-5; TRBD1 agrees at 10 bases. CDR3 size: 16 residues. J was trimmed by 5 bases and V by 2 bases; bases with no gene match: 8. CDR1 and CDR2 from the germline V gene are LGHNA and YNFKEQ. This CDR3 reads CASSQHQTGGSETQYF. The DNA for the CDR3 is TGTGCCAGCAGCCAACACCAGACAGGGGGCAGCGAGACCCAGTACTTC.

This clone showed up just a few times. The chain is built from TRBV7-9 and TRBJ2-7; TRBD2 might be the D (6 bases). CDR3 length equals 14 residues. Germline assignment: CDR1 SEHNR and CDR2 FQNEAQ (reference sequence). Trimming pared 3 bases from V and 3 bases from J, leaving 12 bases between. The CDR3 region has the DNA TGTGCCAGCAGCTTTTCCGGGAGCAACTACGAGCAGTACTTC. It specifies CASSFSGSNYEQYF. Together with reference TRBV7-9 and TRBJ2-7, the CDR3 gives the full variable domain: DTGVSQNPRHKITKRGQNVTFRCDPISEHNRLYWYRQTLGQGPEFLTYFQNEAQLEKSRLLSDRFSAERPKGSFSTLEIQRTEQGDSAMYLCASSFSGSNYEQYFGPGTRLTVT.